This T cell receptor beta chain originates from a study of T-cell memory formation after mild COVID-19. Germline V lookup: CDR1 DFQATT, CDR2 SNEGSKA (reference sequence). CDR3 length equals 10 residues. The study's findings and limits: The appearance of some responding clones in pre-infection memory suggested that cross-reactive memory joined.

For this clonotype: The antigen remains unidentified. The junction differs from germline at one of its ends, possibly a read error.

MiXCR, applied by TCRdb to the 5' RACE reads, yields one record per CDR3 protein. The sample lists about 360,000 distinct CDR3 sequences; around 14% were seen once. The chain combines TRBV20-1 with TRBJ2-1; D possibly corresponds to TRBD2 (7 bases). Sequencing used PBMCs or a T cell subset sorted from them (not recorded which). This receptor was identified in a man younger than 35 who had mild COVID-19 (a few samples of this study predate the infection). Cell type and time point are not known. CDR3 protein: CSAPARGGLF. The CDR3, as DNA: TGCAGTGCCCCCGCTAGGGGGGGTCTCTTC.